This entry is about one T cell receptor (beta chain). Its antigen is still unknown. Per-base quality was not reported, and no clone a single base away is much larger than it. The data derive from a study of cytomegalovirus exposure and HLA in healthy donors (TCRdb year 2017). The study in broad terms: An earlier analysis of about 530 of the donors reported 276 Gb of sequence data and around 120 million unique TCR beta sequences obtained from around 190 million T cells. An early release covering roughly 640 HLA-typed donors comprised 250 to 350 gigabases of sequencing data and tens of millions of unique TCR sequences. Of the 398 genotyped donors, more than 75% were placed in the genetic ancestry cluster associated with self-reported Caucasian donors. The study was designed to test whether signatures of past pathogen exposure could be identified by cataloging public T cell receptors. The study profiled the T cell repertoires of hundreds of subjects by immunosequencing and related them to cytomegalovirus serostatus. Besides the first cohort of roughly 640 subjects, a separate validation cohort made up of 95 to 150 different subjects was used. To predict cytomegalovirus infection status, the study brought together high-throughput TCR immunosequencing, statistical association of individual TCRs with disease status, and machine learning. In a later analysis, previously published TCR beta repertoires from 666 donors were re-analyzed and high-resolution HLA genotyping was added so that TCR occurrence patterns could be studied. The later analysis used no new phenotypic data to find candidate immune exposures, relying instead on TCR beta sequences and their occurrence across donors. In an earlier analysis of roughly 580 of the donors, high-throughput TCR beta sequencing was used to judge whether each TCR beta V gene segment behaved as functional or pseudogenic. Donor age, sex, ethnicity and CMV serostatus were compiled together with the repertoire data. A later genetic analysis used genome-wide SNP genotypes for 398 of the 666 donors, treating that subset as a discovery cohort. All discovery cohort repertoires had been generated using a single sequencing platform. Class I and class II HLA loci were covered by the typing at four-digit resolution. Typing coverage varied by locus: roughly 629-630 donors for A, B, C, DRB1 and DQB1; approximately 500 for DQA1; 600 to 610 for DPA1; approximately 450 for DPB1. Roughly five DR-DQ haplotypes were handled as single units for association and clustering because linkage in the cohort was strong. On average, around 240,000 unique TCR beta nucleotide sequences were sequenced per donor among 300 to 500 genotyped donors of the cohort, with 15% to 20% of those sequences being non-productive. The paper's findings and limits, for the study overall: When HLA alleles, especially DR and DQ, strongly co-occurred, TCR associations were difficult to assign to individual alleles. Linkage disequilibrium might explain the correlated functional status among segregating V segments, but an unknown experimental factor could not be ruled out. The earlier analysis of some 540 of the donors excluded about 16 rarely observed V segments, including chromosome 9 orphons, because counts were too low. Several of the top co-occurrence clusters appeared to be linked to parvovirus B19, influenza, CMV and Epstein-Barr virus, according to a later analysis. A further reported finding was that TCR beta sequences accurately predicted the HLA-A and HLA-B alleles for most subjects in the first cohort. Because the 87-base-pair reads could not distinguish some IMGT-functional V segments, including TRBV6-2 and TRBV6-3, those segments were excluded. In a later analysis, around 17,000 TCR beta sequences were associated with specific HLA alleles at a false discovery rate of 0.05. Most CMV-associated TCR beta chains appeared to be HLA-restricted in a later analysis, and the HLA associations seemed to be driven largely by CMV exposure. A later analysis found that TCR association rates varied across HLA loci, with DRB1 alleles showing the most associated TCRs and HLA-C alleles the fewest. According to a later genetic analysis, donors in an Asian-associated ancestry cluster had fewer N-insertions in productive TCRs than the approximately 670-donor mean. This cohort had only TCR beta chains sequenced, and the lack of alpha or paired-chain data limited which features could be detected. Broadly in line with IMGT annotations, most TCR beta V segments showed up in productive rearrangements about 87% or about 30% of the time in an earlier analysis of 587 of the donors. The classifier was reported to diagnose cytomegalovirus status with high specificity and sensitivity in both the original and validation cohorts. It was suggested by the authors that the approach could potentially be generalized to other disease states and immunological phenotypes. HLA typing was unavailable for some donors at each locus, so association tests used only the typed subset. In vitro tests confirmed that three of the cytomegalovirus-associated TCR beta chains recognize cytomegalovirus antigens. Compared with equally common non-associated chains, HLA-associated TCR beta chains in a later analysis were more clonally expanded and had lower generation probabilities. The presence/absence analyses assumed that sequencing depth was roughly uniform across donors, and that assumption may not be true. V-gene and J-gene trimming of TCR beta chains was associated with a missense DCLRE1C variant in a later genetic analysis, and the association was replicated in an independent cohort. Immune exposure information for the cohort was limited to CMV serostatus. Most TCR sequences were seen in very few donors, while some public TCRs were found in many individuals. A group of highly shared sequence variants was considered likely to be a technical artifact of the sequencing pipeline. In the study, some 160 TCR beta chains were listed as associated with cytomegalovirus.

In total, fewer than 750 healthy bone marrow donors made up the cohort. At the time of sampling, every cohort member was nominally healthy, though immune exposures that went unrecorded were likely present. The donor tested CMV seropositive, placing the donor among the roughly 300 seropositive members of the cohort. Each donor provided a peripheral blood sample, and peripheral blood mononuclear cells were used for TCR beta sequencing. Genomic DNA extraction from the blood cell samples was performed with the Qiagen DNeasy Blood Extraction Kit. From a lookup of the germline V gene, CDR1 and CDR2 are WSHSY and SAAADI. Trimming accounts for 2 bases at V and 10 bases at J, while the number of junction bases matched to no gene is 7. The CDR3 holds 14 amino acids from the cysteine to the phenylalanine. Of the read, only the CDR3 DNA is kept; its 42 bases are in frame from base 1. To prepare the library, the immunoSEQ multiplex PCR assay was applied. A mixture of 60 forward primers for TCR Vbeta segments and 13 reverse primers for TCR Jbeta segments was used in the multiplex PCR. A multiplex PCR assay on genomic DNA amplified the CDR3 region of rearranged TCR beta genes. On the Illumina HiSeq System, the amplified TCR beta libraries were sequenced as 87-base-pair reads. The paper's processing steps were these. A later analysis tallied around 87 million unique TCR beta chains across the 666 repertoires, and approximately 9.9 million of those chains were shared by two or more donors. A nearest-neighbor algorithm error-corrected the raw reads and collapsed the reads into unique sequences, merging closely related sequences to remove PCR and sequencing errors. Alignment of CDR3 sequences to IMGT reference sequences was used to assign V, D and J gene segments. For a sequence to be retained, at least a six-nucleotide match to both a V gene segment and a J gene segment was required. A rearrangement counted as productive if the CDR3 had no stop codons and remained in frame with V and J, and every other rearrangement counted as non-productive. Following IMGT convention, CDR3 was defined as the stretch from the second conserved V-encoded cysteine up to the conserved J-encoded phenylalanine. Sequences without an unambiguous match to a single V gene segment were excluded from the earlier analysis of 500 to 700 of the donors. In an earlier analysis of 450 to 750 of the donors, a V segment was called functional when productive rearrangements were above 56.7%, and segregating when the standard deviation between donors exceeded 5%. A statistical classification framework was built for diagnosing cytomegalovirus status from the catalog of TCR beta chain sequences. In a later analysis, V and J genes were assigned by comparing TCR nucleotide sequences against IMGT/GENE-DB human TR gene sequences. In a later analysis, CDR3 sequences and most-parsimonious VDJ recombination scenarios were assigned using the TCRdist pipeline. A later analysis defined each TCR beta chain by its CDR3 amino acid sequence plus V-gene family, and excluded reads lacking a unique V-gene family. To address suspected cross-contamination and a sequencing artifact, a later analysis removed roughly 640 highly shared, low-generation-probability nucleotide sequences. For each public chain, a later analysis derived a clonal expansion index from normalized ranks of inferred template counts within each repertoire. Generation probabilities in a later analysis came from a VDJ recombination model fitted to out-of-frame rearrangements, and those results were checked against IGoR. In a later analysis, hypergeometric tests were used to score TCR-TCR, TCR-HLA and TCR-CMV co-occurrence, with a repertoire-size bias correction applied to TCR pairs. In a later analysis, false discovery rates were estimated by permuting HLA or CMV assignments 20 times. In a later analysis, co-occurring TCRs were grouped with DBSCAN, and TCRdist sequence similarity was added when clustering was performed within HLA-allele-positive subsets. Repertoires with fewer than 30,000 or more than 120,000 public chains, plus five repertoires with anomalous nucleotide sharing, were excluded from co-occurrence clustering. TCRdb obtained this table from immuneACCESS and retained in-frame rearrangements with V and J assigned. These tables miss some clones; where compared with another copy, unresolved V genes account for less than half of the shortfall, and the remainder is unexplained. For V, J and clone size, that table is used; D and trimming come from the DNA. This sample holds 80,000 or so clones; roughly 63% were observed only once. 5.7% of the sample is held by the ten biggest clonotypes.

Sample: PBMCs. The rearrangement joined TRBV10-2 to TRBJ2-1; TRBD2 matches 8 bases in the middle. The sequence derives from a young man in good health and CMV-seropositive. The CDR3 reads CASSETLPGGEQFF. The nucleotides read TGCGCCAGCAGTGAGACTCTACCGGGAGGGGAGCAGTTCTTC.